A single sample gave rise to the 20 T cell receptor beta chains below, sequenced in a study of cytomegalovirus exposure and HLA in healthy donors. Sequencing used immunoSEQ multiplex PCR; TCRdb keeps in-frame clones, though not all of them. The data contain 82,000 or so clones, roughly 96% of them seen just once; the ten biggest clones take up 0.6% to 0.7%. Source material: PBMCs. These receptor sequences come from a woman aged 18-29 years in good health and CMV-seronegative.

This clone came up once. The chain carries TRBV19 and TRBJ1-4; D is possibly TRBD1 (6 bases). V shed 4 bases and J shed 10 bases, with 16 bases lying between them. CDR1 is LNHDA, CDR2 SQIVND, per germline (reference sequence). The CDR3 contains 14 residues. The CDR3 DNA follows: TGTGCCAGTAGTACCCGACAGGCCAGTGGAAAACTGTTTTTT. It translates to CASSTRQASGKLFF.

This chain joins TRBV18 and TRBJ1-4, with D unresolved. The germline V gene has CDR1 KGHSH and CDR2 LQKENI. The V end was cut by 6 bases, the J end by 2 bases, with 7 bases between. CDR3 length: 13 amino acids. CDR3 amino acids: CASSTGTNEKLFF. DNA of the CDR3: TGTGCCAGCTCTACGGGGACTAATGAAAAACTGTTTTTT.

J is TRBJ1-3 and V is TRBV27; D is ambiguous. The CDR3 covers 13 residues. Germline V CDR1 and CDR2: MNHEY, SMNVEV (reference sequence). The V and J ends lost 6 bases and 0 bases respectively, with 6 bases between them. The CDR3 bases are TGTGCCAGCAGCTTGTTCTCTGGAAACACCATATATTTT. Protein: CASSLFSGNTIYF.

This chain connects TRBV27 to TRBJ1-2, with a weak D call TRBD1 (5 bases). Germline CDR1 and CDR2: MNHEY and SMNVEV (reference sequence). CDR3 length equals 14 residues. The V end was cut by 5 bases, the J end by 3 bases, with 13 bases between. The CDR3 spells CASSQRGGDYGYTF. Here the CDR3 DNA reads TGTGCCAGCAGTCAACGGGGGGGGGACTATGGCTACACCTTC.

This sequence joins TRBV4-1 and TRBJ2-6; the match to TRBD1 covers 9 bases. Germline lookup yields CDR1 MGHRA and CDR2 YSYEKL. The J segment lost 0 bases and the V segment lost 4 bases, leaving 10 bases of the junction unmatched. The length of the CDR3 is 19 residues. The CDR3 DNA sequence: TGCGCCAGCAGCCGAGACAGGGGGTTAGCTAGCTCTGGGGCCAACGTCCTGACTTTC. Its translation: CASSRDRGLASSGANVLTF.

The rearrangement uses TRBV29-1 and TRBJ2-5, with 8 positions matching TRBD2. The CDR3 is 14 residues long. The V segment lost 7 bases and the J segment 4 bases; nucleotides outside the gene matches: 11. The germline V gene encodes CDR1 SQVTM and CDR2 ANQGSEA. The CDR3 nucleotides read TGCAGCGGGGCGGGGACTCGGGGGGGAGAGACCCAGTACTTC. It is translated as CSGAGTRGGETQYF.

The rearrangement links TRBV7-2 to TRBJ1-2; D is perhaps TRBD1 (6 bases). V was clipped by 1 base and J by 4 bases, with 22 bases between them. Germline V gives CDR1 SGHTA, CDR2 FQGNSA. The CDR3 is 18 residues long. Here the CDR3 reads CASSLVGGEGGFSYGYTF. The CDR3 DNA sequence: TGTGCCAGCAGCTTAGTGGGTGGAGAGGGGGGGTTCTCCTATGGCTACACCTTC. Combining the CDR3 with reference TRBV7-2 and TRBJ1-2 gives the whole variable domain GAGVSQSPSNKVTEKGKDVELRCDPISGHTALYWYRQSLGQGLEFLIYFQGNSAPDKSGLPSDRFSAERTGGSVSTLTIQRTQQEDSAVYLCASSLVGGEGGFSYGYTFGSGTRLTVV.

This chain connects TRBV7-8 to TRBJ1-3, with D possibly TRBD1 on 5 matching bases. The CDR3 loop spans 19 amino acids. CDR1 and CDR2 from the germline V gene are SGHVS and FQNEAQ. The ends were cut back, 1 base at V and 0 bases at J, with 19 bases in the middle. The chain's CDR3 is CASSLGHVGELDSGNTIYF. The CDR3 DNA is TGTGCCAGCAGCTTAGGGCACGTAGGGGAATTAGACTCTGGAAACACCATATATTTT.

The count of this clone is one. The chain couples TRBV6-5 to TRBJ2-7; TRBD2 aligns across 7 bases. CDR3 length: 15 residues. Germline V CDR1 and CDR2: MNHEY, SVGAGI. The V segment lost 6 bases and the J segment 3 bases; nucleotides outside the gene matches: 11. CDR3 bases: TGTGCCAGCAGACCCCTCCGGGACTACCTCTACGAGCAGTACTTC. Protein product: CASRPLRDYLYEQYF.

This chain joins TRBV11-3 and TRBJ2-1, with 10 bases that match TRBD2. From germline, CDR1 is SGHNT and CDR2 YENEEA. The CDR3 is made up of 15 amino acids. J was trimmed by 8 bases and V by 5 bases; bases with no gene match: 9. The CDR3 DNA sequence: TGTGCCAGCAGCCGATCTAGCGGGAGTGGGGATGAGCAGTTCTTC. Amino acid sequence: CASSRSSGSGDEQFF.

The chain combines TRBV18 with TRBJ2-7; no reliable D call. Trimming removed 4 bases from V and 4 bases from J, with 11 bases in between. The CDR3 consists of 13 residues. From germline, CDR1 is KGHSH and CDR2 LQKENI. CDR3 loop: CASSRDLAYEQYF. CDR3 coding DNA: TGTGCCAGCTCACGAGACTTAGCATACGAGCAGTACTTC.

The chain recombines TRBV7-6 with TRBJ2-2, with 8 bases aligning to TRBD2. The CDR3 consists of 15 residues. Trimming at V came to 5 bases and at J to 5 bases, leaving 7 bases not matched to a gene. Per the germline V gene, CDR1 is SGHVS and CDR2 is FNYEAQ. As DNA, the CDR3 is TGTGCCAGCAGCCAAGCGGGAGTGGATACCGGGGAGCTGTTTTTT. Amino acid sequence: CASSQAGVDTGELFF.

This sequence joins TRBV29-1 and TRBJ1-5; 9 nucleotides agree with TRBD1. V was pared by 4 bases and J by 5 bases, with 6 bases of the junction left unmatched. CDR1 SQVTM and CDR2 ANQGSEA come from the germline V gene. The CDR3 runs to 14 residues. CDR3: CSVVEGQGYQPQHF. DNA of the CDR3: TGCAGCGTTGTGGAGGGACAGGGCTATCAGCCCCAGCATTTT.

The chain has TRBV5-1 and TRBJ2-4; TRBD1 aligns across 7 bases. V was pared by 4 bases and J by 7 bases, with 8 bases of the junction left unmatched. This CDR3 region has 14 residues. Germline CDR1 SGHRS, CDR2 YFSETQ. CDR3 nucleotide sequence: TGCGCCAGCAGCGCCGGGACAGCCTGGAACATTCAGTACTTC. Translating it yields CASSAGTAWNIQYF.

The V call is TRBV7-8, the J call TRBJ2-3, with a possible D match to TRBD2 (5 bases). This CDR3 contains 14 residues. With 1 base removed from V and 7 bases from J, the gap between germline ends came to 12 bases. Per the germline V gene, CDR1 is SGHVS and CDR2 is FQNEAQ. DNA of the CDR3: TGTGCCAGCAGCTTAGTCTTCGGGGAGAATACGCAGTATTTT. As protein: CASSLVFGENTQYF.

The CDR3 DNA is TGCAGCGTTGCGTGGCAGACCTACGAGCAGTACTTC. Encoded protein: CSVAWQTYEQYF. The J gene is TRBJ2-7, the V gene TRBV29-1; D not resolved. From germline, CDR1 is SQVTM and CDR2 ANQGSEA. CDR3 length: 12 amino acids. V gave up 4 bases and J gave up 2 bases, with 9 bases separating them.

The rearrangement joins TRBV28 to TRBJ2-3, with D uncertain. Germline assignment: CDR1 MDHEN and CDR2 SYDVKM. V lost 6 bases and J lost 5, with 6 bases in between. CDR3 length: 11 residues. DNA of the CDR3: TGTGCCAGCAGCCCCCTAGATACGCAGTATTTT. Its translation is CASSPLDTQYF.

V is TRBV6-1 and J is TRBJ1-2; 7 bases match TRBD1. Losses at the gene ends were 5 bases for V and 8 bases for J; bases not matched to a gene: 11. The CDR3 spans 14 residues. Germline V gene lookup returns CDR1 MNHNS and CDR2 SASEGT. The CDR3 DNA reads TGTGCCAGCAGTTCTCAGGACAGGCCAAGGGGCTACACCTTC. Its translation: CASSSQDRPRGYTF.

The CDR3 spells CASSTSGTTPSTDTQYF. CDR3 DNA: TGCGCCAGCAGCACCTCCGGGACTACCCCTAGCACAGATACGCAGTATTTT. This chain joins TRBV5-1 and TRBJ2-3, with 7 nucleotides matching TRBD2. The CDR3 runs 17 residues. The V and J ends lost 4 bases and 0 bases, in that order; junction bases with no gene match: 11. Germline V gene sequence: CDR1 SGHRS, CDR2 YFSETQ.

V usage is TRBV6-5 and J usage is TRBJ1-5, with 9 bases identical to TRBD1. The CDR3 covers 14 residues. V lost 5 bases to trimming and J lost 6 bases; unmatched junction nucleotides: 5. CDR1 and CDR2 from the germline V gene are MNHEY and SVGAGI. CDR3 in DNA: TGTGCCAGCAGTGGGGGACAGGGAGGTCAGCCCCAGCATTTT. It is translated as CASSGGQGGQPQHF.